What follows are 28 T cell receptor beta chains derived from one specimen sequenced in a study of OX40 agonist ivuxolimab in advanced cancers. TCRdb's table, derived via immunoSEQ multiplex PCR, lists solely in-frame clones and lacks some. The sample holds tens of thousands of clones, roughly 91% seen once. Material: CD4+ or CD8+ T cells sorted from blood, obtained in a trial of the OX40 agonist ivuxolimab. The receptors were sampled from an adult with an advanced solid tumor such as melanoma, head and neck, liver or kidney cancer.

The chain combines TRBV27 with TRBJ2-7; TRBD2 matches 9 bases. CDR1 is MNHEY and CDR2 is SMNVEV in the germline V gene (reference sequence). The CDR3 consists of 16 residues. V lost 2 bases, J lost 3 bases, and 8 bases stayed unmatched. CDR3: CASSLIVAGGFYEQYF. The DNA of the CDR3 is TGTGCCAGCAGTTTAATAGTGGCGGGAGGGTTCTACGAGCAGTACTTC.

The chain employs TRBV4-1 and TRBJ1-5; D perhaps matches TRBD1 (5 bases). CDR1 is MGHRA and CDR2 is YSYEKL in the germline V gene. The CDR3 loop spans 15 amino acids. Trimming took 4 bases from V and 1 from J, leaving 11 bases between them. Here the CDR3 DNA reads TGCGCCAGCAGCCCCCGACAGACCAGCAATCAGCCCCAGCATTTT. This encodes CASSPRQTSNQPQHF.

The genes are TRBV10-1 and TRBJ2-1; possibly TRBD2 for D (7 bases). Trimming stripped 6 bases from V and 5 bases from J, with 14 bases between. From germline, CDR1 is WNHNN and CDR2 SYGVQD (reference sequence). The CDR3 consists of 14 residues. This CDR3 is CASRSGGGHNEQFF. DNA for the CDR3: TGCGCCAGCAGGAGTGGGGGGGGGCACAATGAGCAGTTCTTC.

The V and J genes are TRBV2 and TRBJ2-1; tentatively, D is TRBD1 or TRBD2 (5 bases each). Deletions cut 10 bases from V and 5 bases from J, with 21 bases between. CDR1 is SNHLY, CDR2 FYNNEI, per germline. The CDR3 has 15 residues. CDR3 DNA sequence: TGTGCCACCCCCTTTGGGTGGGGCGGGCACAATGAGCAGTTCTTC. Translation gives CATPFGWGGHNEQFF. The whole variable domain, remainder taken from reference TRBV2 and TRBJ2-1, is EPEVTQTPSHQVTQMGQEVILRCVPISNHLYFYWYRQILGQKVEFLVSFYNNEISEKSEIFDDQFSVERPDGSNFTLKIRSTKLEDSAMYFCATPFGWGGHNEQFFGPGTRLTVL.

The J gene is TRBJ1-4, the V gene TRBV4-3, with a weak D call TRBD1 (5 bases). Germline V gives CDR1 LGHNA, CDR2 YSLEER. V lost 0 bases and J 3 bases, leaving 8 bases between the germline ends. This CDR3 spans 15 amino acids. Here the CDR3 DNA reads TGCGCCAGCAGCCAAGATTGGGGGTCTAATGAAAAACTGTTTTTT. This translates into CASSQDWGSNEKLFF.

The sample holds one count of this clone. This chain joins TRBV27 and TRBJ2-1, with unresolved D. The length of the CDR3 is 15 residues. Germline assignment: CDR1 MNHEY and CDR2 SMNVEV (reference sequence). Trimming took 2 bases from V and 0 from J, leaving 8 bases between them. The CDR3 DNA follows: TGTGCCAGCAGTTTAATTTTGGGCTCCTACAATGAGCAGTTCTTC. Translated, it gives CASSLILGSYNEQFF.

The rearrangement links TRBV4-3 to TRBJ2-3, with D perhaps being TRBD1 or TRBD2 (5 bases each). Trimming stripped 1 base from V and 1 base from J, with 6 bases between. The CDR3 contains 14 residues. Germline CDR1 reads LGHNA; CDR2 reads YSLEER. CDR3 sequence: CASSQGDGTDTQYF. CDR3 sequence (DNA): TGCGCCAGCAGCCAAGGGGACGGCACAGATACGCAGTATTTT.

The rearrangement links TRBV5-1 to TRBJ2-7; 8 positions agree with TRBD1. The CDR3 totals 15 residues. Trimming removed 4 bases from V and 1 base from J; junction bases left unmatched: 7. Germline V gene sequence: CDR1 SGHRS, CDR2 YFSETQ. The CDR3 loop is CASSGTGQASYEQYF. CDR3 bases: TGCGCCAGCAGCGGGACGGGACAGGCATCCTACGAGCAGTACTTC.

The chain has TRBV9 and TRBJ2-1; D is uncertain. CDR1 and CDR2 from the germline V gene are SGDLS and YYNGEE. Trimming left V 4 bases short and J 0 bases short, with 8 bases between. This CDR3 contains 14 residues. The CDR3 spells CASSPSDSYNEQFF. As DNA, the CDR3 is TGTGCCAGCAGCCCATCAGACTCCTACAATGAGCAGTTCTTC.

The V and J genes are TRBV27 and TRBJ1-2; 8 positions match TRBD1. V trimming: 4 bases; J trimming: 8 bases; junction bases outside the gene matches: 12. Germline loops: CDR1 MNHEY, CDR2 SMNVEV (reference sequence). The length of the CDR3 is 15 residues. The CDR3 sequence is CASSSTVTGAGGYTF. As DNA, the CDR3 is TGTGCCAGCAGTTCAACCGTGACAGGGGCGGGAGGCTACACCTTC.

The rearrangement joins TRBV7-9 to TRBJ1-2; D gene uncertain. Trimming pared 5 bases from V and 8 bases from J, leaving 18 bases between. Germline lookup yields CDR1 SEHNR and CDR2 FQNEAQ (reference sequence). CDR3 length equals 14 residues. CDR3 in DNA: TGTGCCAGCAGCGCCTCCGAAGGAGGAGACGGCTACACCTTC. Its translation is CASSASEGGDGYTF. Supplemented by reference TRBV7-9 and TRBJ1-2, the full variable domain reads DTGVSQNPRHKITKRGQNVTFRCDPISEHNRLYWYRQTLGQGPEFLTYFQNEAQLEKSRLLSDRFSAERPKGSFSTLEIQRTEQGDSAMYLCASSASEGGDGYTFGSGTRLTVV.

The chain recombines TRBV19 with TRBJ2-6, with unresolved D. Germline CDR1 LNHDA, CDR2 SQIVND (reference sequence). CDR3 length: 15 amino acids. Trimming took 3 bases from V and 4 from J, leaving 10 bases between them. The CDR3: CASSMFSSGANVLTF. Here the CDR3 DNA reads TGTGCCAGTAGTATGTTCTCCTCCGGGGCCAACGTCCTGACTTTC.

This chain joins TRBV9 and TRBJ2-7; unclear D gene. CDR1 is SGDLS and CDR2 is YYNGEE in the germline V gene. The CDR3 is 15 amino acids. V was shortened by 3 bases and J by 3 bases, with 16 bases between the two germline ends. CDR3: CASSAGHPADYEQYF. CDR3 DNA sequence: TGTGCCAGCAGCGCCGGTCATCCAGCAGACTACGAGCAGTACTTC.

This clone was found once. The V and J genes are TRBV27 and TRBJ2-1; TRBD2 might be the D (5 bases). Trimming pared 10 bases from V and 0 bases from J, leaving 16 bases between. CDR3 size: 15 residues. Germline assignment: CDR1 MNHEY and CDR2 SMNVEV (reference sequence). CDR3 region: CATSGLGSSYNEQFF. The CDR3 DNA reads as TGTGCCACCTCCGGACTGGGAAGCTCCTACAATGAGCAGTTCTTC.

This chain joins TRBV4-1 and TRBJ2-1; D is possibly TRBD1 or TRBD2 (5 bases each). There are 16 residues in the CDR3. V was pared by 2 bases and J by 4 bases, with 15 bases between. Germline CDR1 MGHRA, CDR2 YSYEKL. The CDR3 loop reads CASSQLWGTQYNEQFF. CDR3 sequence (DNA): TGCGCCAGCAGCCAACTCTGGGGGACGCAGTACAATGAGCAGTTCTTC.

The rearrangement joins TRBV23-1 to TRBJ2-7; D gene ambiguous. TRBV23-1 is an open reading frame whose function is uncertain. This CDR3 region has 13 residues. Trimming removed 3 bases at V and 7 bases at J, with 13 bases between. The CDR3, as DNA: TGCGCCAGCAGTCAGGGCAGGTCTAAGGAGCAGTACTTC. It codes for CASSQGRSKEQYF.

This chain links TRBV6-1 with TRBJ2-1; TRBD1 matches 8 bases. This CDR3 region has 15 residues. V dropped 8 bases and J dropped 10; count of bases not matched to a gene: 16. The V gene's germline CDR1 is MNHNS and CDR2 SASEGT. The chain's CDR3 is CASHFGDRPPGEQFF. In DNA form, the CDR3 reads TGTGCCAGCCACTTCGGGGACAGGCCCCCGGGGGAGCAGTTCTTC.

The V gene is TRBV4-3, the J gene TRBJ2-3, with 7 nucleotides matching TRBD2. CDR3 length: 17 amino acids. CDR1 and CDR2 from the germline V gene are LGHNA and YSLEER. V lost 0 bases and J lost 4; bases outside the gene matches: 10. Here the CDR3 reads CASSQDFSAGAPDTQYF. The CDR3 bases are TGCGCCAGCAGCCAAGATTTTAGTGCGGGAGCCCCAGATACGCAGTATTTT.

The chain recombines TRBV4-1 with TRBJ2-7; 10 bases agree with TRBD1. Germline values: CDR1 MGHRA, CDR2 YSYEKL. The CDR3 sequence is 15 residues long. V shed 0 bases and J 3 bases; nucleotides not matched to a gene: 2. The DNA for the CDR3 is TGCGCCAGCAGCCAAGAAGGGACAGGGGTCTACGAGCAGTACTTC. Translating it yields CASSQEGTGVYEQYF.

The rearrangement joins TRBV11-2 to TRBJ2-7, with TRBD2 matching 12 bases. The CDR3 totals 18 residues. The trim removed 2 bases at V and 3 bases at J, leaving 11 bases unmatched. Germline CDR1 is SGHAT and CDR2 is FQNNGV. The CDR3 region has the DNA TGTGCCAGCAGCTTACCTCTGGCGACTAGCGGGAGAAGCTACGAGCAGTACTTC. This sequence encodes CASSLPLATSGRSYEQYF.

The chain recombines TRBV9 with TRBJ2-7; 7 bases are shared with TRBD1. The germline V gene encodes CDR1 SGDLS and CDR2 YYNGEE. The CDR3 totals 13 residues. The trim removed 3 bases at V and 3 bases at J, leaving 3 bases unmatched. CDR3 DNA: TGTGCCAGCAGCGGCCGGACAGGCTACGAGCAGTACTTC. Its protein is CASSGRTGYEQYF.

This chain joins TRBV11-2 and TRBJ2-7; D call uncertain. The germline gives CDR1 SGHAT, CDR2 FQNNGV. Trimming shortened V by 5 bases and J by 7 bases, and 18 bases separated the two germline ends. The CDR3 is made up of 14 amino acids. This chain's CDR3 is CASSRSGSVWEQYF. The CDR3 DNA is TGTGCCAGCAGCAGATCCGGTTCGGTGTGGGAGCAGTACTTC.

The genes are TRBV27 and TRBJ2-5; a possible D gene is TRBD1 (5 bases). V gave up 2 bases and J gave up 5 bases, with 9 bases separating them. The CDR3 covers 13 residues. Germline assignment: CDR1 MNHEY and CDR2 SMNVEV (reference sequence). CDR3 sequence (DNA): TGTGCCAGCAGTTTAAGGCACAGGGAGACCCAGTACTTC. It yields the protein CASSLRHRETQYF.

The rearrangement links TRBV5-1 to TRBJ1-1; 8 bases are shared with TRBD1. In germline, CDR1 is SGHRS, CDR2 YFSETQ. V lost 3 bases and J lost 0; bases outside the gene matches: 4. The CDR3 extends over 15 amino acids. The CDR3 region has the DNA TGCGCCAGCAGCTGGACAGGGAGCATGAACACTGAAGCTTTCTTT. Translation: CASSWTGSMNTEAFF.

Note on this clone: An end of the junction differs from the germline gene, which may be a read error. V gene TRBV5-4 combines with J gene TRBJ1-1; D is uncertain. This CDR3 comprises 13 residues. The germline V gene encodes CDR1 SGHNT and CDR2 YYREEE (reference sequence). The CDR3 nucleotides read TGTGCCAGCGGCTTCTCGGTGAACACTGAAGCTTTCTTT. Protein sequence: CASGFSVNTEAFF. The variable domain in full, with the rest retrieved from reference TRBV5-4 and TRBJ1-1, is ETGVTQSPTHLIKTRGQQVTLRCSSQSGHNTVSWYQQALGQGPQFIFQYYREEENGRGNFPPRFSGLQFPNYSSELNVNALELDDSALYLCASGFSVNTEAFFGQGTRLTVV.

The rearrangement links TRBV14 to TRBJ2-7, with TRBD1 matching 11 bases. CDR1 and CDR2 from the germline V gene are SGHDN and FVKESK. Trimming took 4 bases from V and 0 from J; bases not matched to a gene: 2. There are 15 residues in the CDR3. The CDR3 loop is CASSRGQGASYEQYF. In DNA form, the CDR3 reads TGTGCCAGCAGCCGCGGACAGGGGGCCTCCTACGAGCAGTACTTC.

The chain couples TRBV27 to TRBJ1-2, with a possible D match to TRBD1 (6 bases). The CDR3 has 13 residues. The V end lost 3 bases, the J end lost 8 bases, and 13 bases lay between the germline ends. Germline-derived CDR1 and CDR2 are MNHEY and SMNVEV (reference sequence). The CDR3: CASSFRGAGGYTF. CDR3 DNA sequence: TGTGCCAGCAGTTTTAGGGGGGCAGGCGGCTACACCTTC.

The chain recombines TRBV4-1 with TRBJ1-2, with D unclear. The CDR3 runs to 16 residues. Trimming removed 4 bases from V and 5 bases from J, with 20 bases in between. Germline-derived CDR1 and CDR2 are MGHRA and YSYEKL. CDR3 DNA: TGCGCCAGCAGCCCGACAATTACGGGAGGGCATTATGGCTACACCTTC. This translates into CASSPTITGGHYGYTF.